This paragraph covers one TCR beta chain sequence. This sample is drawn from a study of control samples from healthy donors and cancer patients. TCRdb's table, derived via immunoSEQ multiplex PCR, lists solely in-frame clones and lacks some. Counted here are about 120,000 clones, 85% to 95% occurring once; the ten biggest clones make up under 0.7%. Germline CDR1 is SEHNR and CDR2 is FQNEAQ (reference sequence). The CDR3 has 15 amino acids. Trimming shortened V by 7 bases and J by 4 bases, and 19 bases separated the two germline ends. The chain uses TRBV7-9 and TRBJ1-2; TRBD1 is a possible D gene (5 bases). The TCR sequence derives from an elderly man with head and neck cancer. The sample was PBMCs. The CDR3 loop is CASTNDAGPFYGYTF. The CDR3 DNA sequence: TGTGCCAGCACGAACGATGCGGGGCCGTTCTATGGCTACACCTTC.